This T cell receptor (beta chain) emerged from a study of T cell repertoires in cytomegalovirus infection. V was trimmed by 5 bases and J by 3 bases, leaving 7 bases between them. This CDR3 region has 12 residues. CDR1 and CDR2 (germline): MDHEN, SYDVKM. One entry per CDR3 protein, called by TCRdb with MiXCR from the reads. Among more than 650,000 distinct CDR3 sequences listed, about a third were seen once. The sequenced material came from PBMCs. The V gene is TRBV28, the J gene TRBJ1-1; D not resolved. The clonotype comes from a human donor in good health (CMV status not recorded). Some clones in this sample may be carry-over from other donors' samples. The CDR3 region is CASSPAHTEAFF. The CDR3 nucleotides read TGTGCCAGCAGTCCCGCCCACACTGAAGCTTTCTTT.